Listed here are 15 T cell receptor gamma chains from one sample, sequenced in a study of gamma-delta T cells after stem cell transplantation. TCRdb re-called the RT-PCR reads through CATT. The sample yields roughly 980 gamma-chain clones, 20% to 30% seen once. What was sequenced was gamma-delta T cells. The receptors shown here come from a human donor. It is not recorded whose cells these are; they may come from a transplant donor.

Concerning this clone itself: A much larger clonotype is one base distant, so this may be a read error. Other DNA sequences in this specimen translate into the identical CDR3. CDR3 residues: CATWDGPYYKKLF. The DNA for the CDR3 is TGTGCCACCTGGGACGGGCCTTATTATAAGAAACTCTTT. The gene calls are TRGV2 and TRGJ1 or TRGJ2. In the absence of a J gene in TCRdb, the DNA was matched to germline to assign it here. The germline V gene encodes CDR1 EGSNGY and CDR2 YDSYNSKV. This CDR3 contains 13 residues. V lost 0 bases and J lost 3; bases outside the gene matches: 2.

Of note for this clone: This may be a read error, as it is one base from a much larger clone. The sample has other DNA sequences that encode this CDR3 too. The V gene corresponds to TRGV3; no J gene was called. CDR3 length: 18 residues. The germline V gene has CDR1 VTNTFY and CDR2 YDVSTARD (reference sequence). The CDR3 DNA reads TGTGCCACCTGGGACAGGCGCCTCCTATATAGTAGTGATTGGATCAAGACATTT. Translating gives CATWDRRLLYSSDWIKTF.

As for this clone: The protein given by TCRdb reflects a much larger clone and differs at residue 6 from this DNA's translation, likely from a read error; the protein shown is the DNA's translation. This sequence joins TRGV9 and TRGJ1 or TRGJ2. The J gene is absent in TCRdb and was assigned here via DNA matching to germline. Germline-derived CDR1 and CDR2 are GITISATS and ISYDGTV (reference sequence). The CDR3 runs 11 residues. V dropped 1 base and J dropped 6; count of bases not matched to a gene: 0. CDR3 loop: CALWEVYKKLF. CDR3 coding DNA: TGTGCCTTGTGGGAGGTTTATAAGAAACTCTTT.

This clone was seen a handful of times. The V call is TRGV2, the J call TRGJ1 or TRGJ2. In the absence of a J gene in TCRdb, the DNA was matched to germline to assign it here. CDR3 size: 13 residues. Germline V gene data show CDR1 as EGSNGY and CDR2 as YDSYNSKV. Germline trimming cut 0 bases from V and 10 bases from J; bases unmatched to any gene: 9. CDR3 sequence (DNA): TGTGCCACCTGGGACGGGCCCCAAGGAAAGAAACTCTTT. It yields the protein CATWDGPQGKKLF.

In regard to this clone: This sample also contains other DNA sequences that code for the same CDR3. The chain couples TRGV2 to TRGJ1 or TRGJ2. The J gene, left out of TCRdb, was set here by checking the DNA against germline. V lost 0 bases, J lost 4 bases, and 6 bases stayed unmatched. The CDR3 is 14 amino acids. Germline V gene data show CDR1 as EGSNGY and CDR2 as YDSYNSKV. The CDR3 DNA sequence: TGTGCCACCTGGGACGGGCCGGGATATTATAAGAAACTCTTT. The encoded protein is CATWDGPGYYKKLF.

This clone occurred a few times. CDR3 in DNA: TGTGCCACCTGGGATGATCCGGGTTATAAGAAACTCTTT. Translation: CATWDDPGYKKLF. V usage is TRGV2 and J usage is TRGJ1 or TRGJ2. The J gene, missing from TCRdb, was assigned here through DNA to germline matching. Germline CDR1 is EGSNGY and CDR2 is YDSYNSKV. The CDR3 extends over 13 amino acids. The J segment lost 6 bases and the V segment lost 4 bases, leaving 9 bases of the junction unmatched.

The J gene is TRGJ1 or TRGJ2, the V gene TRGV8. The J gene, not given by TCRdb, was assigned here from a germline match of the nucleotide sequence. This CDR3 is built from 14 residues. From germline, CDR1 is VENAVY and CDR2 YDSYNSRV. Losses at the gene ends were 0 bases for V and 5 bases for J; bases not matched to a gene: 7. This chain's CDR3 is CATWDRLPDYKKLF. In DNA form, the CDR3 reads TGTGCCACCTGGGATAGGCTGCCGGATTATAAGAAACTCTTT.

The J gene is TRGJP2, the V gene TRGV3. Assignment of the J gene here rests on matching the DNA to germline, because TCRdb gives none. The CDR3 has 13 residues. With V trimmed by 1 base and J by 4 bases, 0 bases remained unmatched. The V gene's germline CDR1 is VTNTFY and CDR2 YDVSTARD (reference sequence). The DNA of the CDR3 is TGTGCCACCTGGGACAGTAGTGATTGGATCAAGACGTTT. The encoded protein is CATWDSSDWIKTF.

V is TRGV4 and J is TRGJ1 or TRGJ2. Germline matching of the DNA provided the J gene here, since TCRdb leaves it blank. V shed 0 bases, J shed 3 bases, and the junction held 2 bases outside the gene matches. The CDR3 is 13 amino acids. The germline gives CDR1 EGSTGY, CDR2 YDSYTSSV. This chain's CDR3 is CATWDGGYYKKLF. The CDR3 coding sequence is TGTGCCACCTGGGATGGGGGTTATTATAAGAAACTCTTT.

Only a few counts were recorded for this clone. A read error is the likely source, as a far larger clone sits one nucleotide away. Other DNA sequences in the same sample also yield this CDR3. The chain joins TRGV2 to TRGJP2. No J gene is reported in TCRdb; it was inferred here by comparing the DNA with germline. Per the germline V gene, CDR1 is EGSNGY and CDR2 is YDSYNSKV. This CDR3 has 15 residues. CDR3 amino acids: CATWDGLGSDWIKTF. The DNA of the CDR3 is TGTGCCACCTGGGACGGGCTGGGTAGCGATTGGATCAAGACGTTT.

The rearrangement links TRGV4 to TRGJ1 or TRGJ2. The J gene is absent in TCRdb and was assigned here via DNA matching to germline. J gave up 0 bases and V 4 bases, and 18 bases lay outside the gene matches. The CDR3 contains 18 residues. The V gene's germline CDR1 is EGSTGY and CDR2 YDSYTSSV. This CDR3 reads CATWDPSQGTMNYYKKLF. The CDR3, as DNA: TGTGCCACCTGGGACCCATCCCAGGGGACTATGAATTATTATAAGAAACTCTTT.

Of note for this clone: The likely explanation is a read error, given a far larger clone one base away. Other nucleotide sequences in the sample specify the same CDR3. The V gene is TRGV3, but the J gene lacks a call. From germline, CDR1 is VTNTFY and CDR2 YDVSTARD (reference sequence). The CDR3 consists of 13 residues. The CDR3 bases are TGTGCCACCTGGGACAGGCGTATTTATAAGAAACTCTTC. Translation gives CATWDRRIYKKLF.

This clone rates as large. The J gene is TRGJ1 or TRGJ2, the V gene TRGV2. As TCRdb names no J gene, one was assigned here on the basis of a DNA match to germline. The CDR3 consists of 12 residues. The germline V gene encodes CDR1 EGSNGY and CDR2 YDSYNSKV. V lost 5 bases, J lost 2 bases, and 3 bases stayed unmatched. The CDR3 loop is CATWAHYYKKLF. The CDR3 region has the DNA TGTGCCACCTGGGCTCATTATTATAAGAAACTCTTT.

A few counts support this clone. The chain recombines TRGV5 with TRGJ1 or TRGJ2. TCRdb supplies no J gene; here it was assigned by aligning the nucleotide sequence to germline. The CDR3 is 13 amino acids. V was clipped by 1 base and J by 7 bases; unmatched bases: 7. CDR1 is VINAFY, CDR2 YDVSNSKD, per germline. The CDR3 coding sequence is TGTGCCACCTGGGACAGTATAGGATATAAGAAACTCTTT. Translating gives CATWDSIGYKKLF.

Details on this clone: Other DNA sequences of this sample code for an identical CDR3. The rearrangement joins TRGV4 to TRGJP2. Assignment of the J gene here rests on matching the DNA to germline, because TCRdb gives none. V was clipped by 0 bases and J by 2 bases; unmatched bases: 3. This CDR3 region has 15 residues. CDR1 and CDR2 from the germline V gene are EGSTGY and YDSYTSSV. CDR3 in amino acids: CATWDGPSSDWIKTF. CDR3 in DNA: TGTGCCACCTGGGATGGGCCAAGTAGTGATTGGATCAAGACGTTT.